What follows are 20 T cell receptor beta chains derived from one specimen sequenced in a study of CD8 T cells in ankylosing spondylitis. A single record per CDR3 protein comes from TCRdb applying MiXCR to the 5' RACE reads. The table includes approximately 150,000 distinct CDR3 sequences, around two fifths detected once. Sequencing was carried out using synovial fluid, either unsorted or a sorted T cell fraction (not recorded which). These receptors originate from a male donor with ankylosing spondylitis.

V and J are TRBV19 and TRBJ2-2; D remains ambiguous. This CDR3 has 13 residues. With 2 bases removed from V and 6 bases from J, the gap between germline ends came to 7 bases. Germline assignment: CDR1 LNHDA and CDR2 SQIVND (reference sequence). As DNA, the CDR3 is TGTGCCAGTAGTATAAAGGAATCCGGGGAGCTGTTTTTT. It is translated as CASSIKESGELFF.

The V gene is TRBV6-5, the J gene TRBJ1-1; D gene uncertain. Germline lookup yields CDR1 MNHEY and CDR2 SVGAGI. Trimming took 0 bases from V and 4 from J, leaving 12 bases between them. CDR3 length: 15 residues. The CDR3 is CASSYSEGVVTEAFF. The CDR3 nucleotides are TGTGCCAGCAGTTACTCGGAGGGCGTTGTCACTGAAGCTTTCTTT.

This clonotype was detected ten times or more. The V and J genes are TRBV5-1 and TRBJ2-1; a weak D match, TRBD2 (6 bases). The CDR3 runs 15 residues. The V gene lost 2 bases and the J gene lost 10 bases, with 19 bases spanning the gap. Germline lookup yields CDR1 SGHRS and CDR2 YFSETQ. The CDR3 bases are TGCGCCAGCAGCTTTGGGGGAGGCCCGACTTTGGAGCAGTTCTTC. Protein: CASSFGGGPTLEQFF.

This sequence joins TRBV4-3 and TRBJ2-1; 8 bases match TRBD2. The V segment lost 4 bases and the J segment 6 bases; nucleotides outside the gene matches: 17. There are 18 residues in the CDR3. The V gene's germline CDR1 is LGHNA and CDR2 YSLEER. CDR3 DNA sequence: TGCGCCAGCAGCCCAGACACCACGGGGACTAGAGGGTCCAATGAGCAGTTCTTC. Protein sequence: CASSPDTTGTRGSNEQFF.

A few counts support this clonotype. DNA of the CDR3: TGCAGCGTTGAATTGGGGGTAGAGACTGAAGCTTTCTTT. Amino acid sequence: CSVELGVETEAFF. V usage is TRBV29-1 and J usage is TRBJ1-1; TRBD1 might be the D (5 bases). In germline, CDR1 is SQVTM, CDR2 ANQGSEA. This CDR3 has 13 residues. Trimming took off 2 bases at V and 5 bases at J, with 12 bases between the two ends.

This clonotype occurred many times. The DNA for the CDR3 is TGTGCCAGCAGCTTAGCGGCTAGCGGACTTGTGGAGCAGTACTTC. Its translation is CASSLAASGLVEQYF. The chain carries TRBV7-8 and TRBJ2-7; 7 nucleotides match TRBD2. The germline CDR1 and CDR2 sequences are SGHVS and FQNEAQ. The CDR3 consists of 15 residues. After removal of 0 bases from V and 7 bases from J, the junction contained 9 bases not matched to a gene. The variable domain in full, completed from reference TRBV7-8 and TRBJ2-7, reads GAGVSQSPRYKVAKRGQDVALRCDPISGHVSLFWYQQALGQGPEFLTYFQNEAQLDKSGLPSDRFFAERPEGSVSTLKIQRTQQEDSAVYLCASSLAASGLVEQYFGPGTRLTVT.

This chain connects TRBV6-5 to TRBJ2-1; D may correspond to TRBD1 or TRBD2 (5 bases each). The CDR3 totals 15 residues. Germline values: CDR1 MNHEY, CDR2 SVGAGI. V was cut by 2 bases and J by 4 bases, with 12 bases left in between. The CDR3 region has the DNA TGTGCCAGCAGTTACCTCCGGGACCCATACAATGAGCAGTTCTTC. Its translation is CASSYLRDPYNEQFF.

This clonotype was detected a few times. This chain joins TRBV12-3 or TRBV12-4 and TRBJ1-1, with D possibly TRBD1 on 6 matching bases. This CDR3 contains 15 residues. V was cut by 5 bases and J by 6 bases, with 19 bases left in between. CDR3 coding DNA: TGTGCCAGCAGTCTCCGCCGGGACACCGTGTCTGAAGCTTTCTTT. Encoded protein: CASSLRRDTVSEAFF.

This rearrangement joins TRBV27 to TRBJ2-2; 11 bases match TRBD1. The CDR3 is 15 residues long. After removal of 0 bases from V and 8 bases from J, the junction contained 2 bases not matched to a gene. Germline V CDR1 and CDR2: MNHEY, SMNVEV (reference sequence). The CDR3 DNA follows: TGTGCCAGCAGTTTATCCGGACAGGGGGCAGGGGAGCTGTTTTTT. This gives the protein CASSLSGQGAGELFF.

This clonotype has only a few counts. The chain employs TRBV20-1 and TRBJ2-1; 8 bases fit TRBD1. The V segment lost 5 bases and the J segment 7 bases; nucleotides outside the gene matches: 19. The CDR3 totals 17 residues. Germline values: CDR1 DFQATT, CDR2 SNEGSKA (reference sequence). CDR3 loop: CSAAREPGTGLGNEQFF. The CDR3 DNA is TGCAGTGCTGCTAGGGAGCCTGGGACAGGCCTGGGGAATGAGCAGTTCTTC.

This clonotype was seen a handful of times. The chain combines TRBV7-2 with TRBJ1-2, with a possible D match to TRBD1 (5 bases). There are 14 residues in the CDR3. Germline CDR1 and CDR2: SGHTA and FQGNSA. Deletions cut 0 bases from V and 6 bases from J, with 11 bases between. The CDR3 loop reads CASSLADSYNGYTF. The DNA for the CDR3 is TGTGCCAGCAGCTTAGCAGACAGTTACAATGGCTACACCTTC.

This clonotype was seen just once. One end of the junction fails to match germline, which may point to a read error. The chain links TRBV6-4 to TRBJ2-7; no reliable D call. The CDR3 covers 18 residues. CDR1 and CDR2 (germline): MRHNA, SNTAGT. In DNA, the CDR3 is TGTGCCATCAGTGACTCAAGTGATAGGACGCCCTACTCCTACGAGCAGTACTTC. Its translation is CAISDSSDRTPYSYEQYF.

The chain is built from TRBV4-1 and TRBJ2-5; 8 bases are a match to TRBD2. Germline CDR1 and CDR2: MGHRA and YSYEKL. The V and J ends lost 0 bases and 3 bases, in that order; junction bases with no gene match: 6. The CDR3 has 16 amino acids. CDR3 in DNA: TGCGCCAGCAGCCAAGATTGGGCGGGGGGAGAAGAGACCCAGTACTTC. It specifies CASSQDWAGGEETQYF.

The rearrangement joins TRBV12-3 or TRBV12-4 to TRBJ2-3, with D possibly matching TRBD2 (6 bases). The CDR3 totals 13 residues. V was pared by 3 bases and J by 4 bases, with 8 bases between. CDR3 bases: TGTGCCAGCAGTTTCGGGGGACCAGATACGCAGTATTTT. Translation: CASSFGGPDTQYF.

This clonotype was picked up many times. V is TRBV7-9 and J is TRBJ2-7; 9 bases fit TRBD2. CDR3 length: 15 amino acids. Germline V gives CDR1 SEHNR, CDR2 FQNEAQ (reference sequence). V shed 5 bases, J shed 7 bases, and the junction held 12 bases outside the gene matches. This CDR3 reads CASSPLAGNGVEQYF. CDR3 DNA: TGTGCCAGCAGCCCTCTAGCGGGGAATGGCGTGGAGCAGTACTTC.

This clonotype was counted a few times. This chain joins TRBV10-3 and TRBJ1-5; possible D gene TRBD1, 6 bases. CDR3 length: 14 amino acids. Germline CDR1 reads ENHRY; CDR2 reads SYGVKD. The V end was cut by 10 bases, the J end by 4 bases, with 17 bases between. In nucleotides, the CDR3 is TGTGCCACCCACAGGGAAGGGGGTAATCAGCCCCAGCATTTT. Translated: CATHREGGNQPQHF.

The rearrangement links TRBV11-2 to TRBJ1-2; possible D gene TRBD1, 6 bases. Trimming pared 5 bases from V and 5 bases from J, leaving 12 bases between. The CDR3 is 13 residues long. The germline CDR1 and CDR2 sequences are SGHAT and FQNNGV. This CDR3 is CASSPGARYGYTF. The CDR3 nucleotides are TGTGCCAGCAGCCCGGGGGCAAGGTATGGCTACACCTTC.

J is TRBJ2-5 and V is TRBV5-5, with a tentative D call TRBD2 (6 bases). Germline CDR1 SGHKS, CDR2 YYEKEE (reference sequence). The V end lost 8 bases, the J end lost 5 bases, and 22 bases lay between the germline ends. This CDR3 is built from 15 residues. The CDR3 bases are TGTGCCAGTATTCCCGGGAGAGGGGTCATGGAGACCCAGTACTTC. Its protein product is CASIPGRGVMETQYF.

This clonotype came up a few times. The chain has TRBV24-1 and TRBJ2-6, with 7 bases aligning to TRBD1. The germline V gene encodes CDR1 KGHDR and CDR2 SFDVKD. The CDR3 is made up of 17 amino acids. Trimming at V came to 2 bases and at J to 4 bases, leaving 7 bases not matched to a gene. The CDR3 loop is CATSDSTGVSGANVLTF. The DNA for the CDR3 is TGTGCCACCAGTGATTCCACAGGGGTATCAGGGGCCAACGTCCTGACTTTC.

The rearrangement uses TRBV10-3 and TRBJ1-5; 8 positions agree with TRBD1. Per the germline V gene, CDR1 is ENHRY and CDR2 is SYGVKD. V lost 6 bases to trimming and J lost 3 bases; unmatched junction nucleotides: 7. The length of the CDR3 is 15 residues. The CDR3 loop reads CAISADRADNQPQHF. The CDR3 DNA reads TGTGCCATCAGCGCGGACAGGGCGGACAATCAGCCCCAGCATTTT.